This T cell receptor beta chain was recovered during a study of CD8+ T cells in alopecia areata. Study-wide background: Those treated were given oral tofacitinib at 5 to 10 mg twice daily. Tofacitinib administration persisted for 6 to 18 months, succeeded by 6 months off drug.

Documented treatment: oral pan-JAK inhibitor, 5-10 mg twice daily. V lost 3 bases and J 0 bases, leaving 6 bases between the germline ends. CDR3 length equals 13 residues. Germline loops: CDR1 SGDLS, CDR2 YYNGEE. RNA was extracted and reverse transcribed into cDNA as the sequencing template. TCRdb keeps only in-frame clones here, not all; method: immunoSEQ multiplex PCR. The data hold about 220,000 clones, with more than 45% observed a single time. This clone was seen more than once but under ten times. The clonotype originates from a human donor with alopecia areata. Here the sequenced sample was CD4+ T cells sorted from blood, taken at week 4, from a patient treated with tofacitinib. This chain links TRBV9 with TRBJ1-1; the D is unclear. The CDR3 sequence: CASSARMNTEAFF. CDR3 nucleotide sequence: TGTGCCAGCAGCGCTCGCATGAACACTGAAGCTTTCTTT.